A selection of T cell receptor beta chains follows, all from one sample in a study of T cells after yellow fever vaccination. TCRdb used MiXCR to reprocess the 5' RACE reads, holding one entry per CDR3 protein. The sample consists of about 170,000 distinct CDR3 sequences, around 10% of them appearing once. The sequencing used CD8+ T cells sorted from PBMCs, collected 15 days after the yellow fever booster vaccination. The receptors were sampled from a man younger than 35 who received the YFV17D yellow fever vaccine. Both conserved end residues are part of each CDR3. A D gene is named only where the DNA matches it firmly. Only part of the rows carry a size: once, few, many, or a class if the clone is expanded.

few	TRBV28	TRBJ1-6	NA	CASRAVDSYNSPLHF	TGTGCCAGCAGGGCGGTGGATAGTTATAATTCACCCCTCCACTTT
NA	TRBV20-1	TRBJ2-2	TRBD1	CSAQTGGSGELFF	TGCAGTGCGCAGACAGGGGGCTCCGGGGAGCTGTTTTTT
few	TRBV6-2/TRBV6-3	TRBJ2-1	NA	CASTPWVDNEQFF	TGTGCCAGCACCCCATGGGTAGACAATGAGCAGTTCTTC
few	TRBV6-2/TRBV6-3	TRBJ2-5	NA	CASRFGVPETQYF	TGTGCCAGCAGATTCGGTGTGCCCGAGACCCAGTACTTC
few	TRBV9	TRBJ2-5	NA	CASSVFGGPQETQYF	TGTGCCAGCAGCGTATTCGGGGGGCCACAAGAGACCCAGTACTTC
NA	TRBV27	TRBJ1-4	TRBD1	CASSLQGVGEKLFF	TGTGCCAGCAGCCTCCAGGGGGTCGGGGAAAAACTGTTTTTT
NA	TRBV14	TRBJ2-1	NA	CASTSQFGSEQFF	TGTGCCAGCACCTCCCAGTTCGGGAGTGAGCAGTTCTTC
NA	TRBV9	TRBJ1-2	TRBD1	CASSVDRTGAYGYTF	TGTGCCAGCAGCGTAGATCGGACAGGGGCTTATGGCTACACCTTC
few	TRBV7-9	TRBJ2-7	NA	CASSLISGDSYEQYF	TGTGCCAGCAGCTTAATTTCGGGCGACTCCTACGAGCAGTACTTC
few	TRBV14	TRBJ1-1	NA	CASSMGKLNTEAFF	TGTGCCAGCAGTATGGGGAAATTGAACACTGAAGCTTTCTTT
NA	TRBV10-3	TRBJ1-2	TRBD1	CAISEGTDPRSYTF	TGTGCCATCAGTGAGGGGACAGACCCTCGGAGCTACACCTTC
once	TRBV12-3/TRBV12-4	TRBJ1-2	NA	CASQGPNYGNTF	TGTGCCAGCCAAGGGCCTAACTATGGCAACACCTTC
few	TRBV11-2	TRBJ2-5	TRBD2	CASSLPGTSGGAFTDF	TGTGCCAGCAGCTTACCAGGGACTAGCGGGGGGGCTTTTACTGACTTC
NA	TRBV4-1	TRBJ2-7	TRBD1	CASSHDGQGASYEQYF	TGCGCCAGCAGCCACGACGGACAGGGGGCGTCCTACGAGCAGTACTTC
many	TRBV6-5	TRBJ2-2	NA	CASIPWGDNSLDYPGELFF	TGTGCCAGCATTCCCTGGGGGGACAACTCGCTAGATTACCCCGGGGAGCTGTTTTTT
NA	TRBV7-9	TRBJ1-2	NA	CASSLGPSYGYTF	TGTGCCAGCAGCTTAGGTCCCAGCTATGGCTACACCTTC
few	TRBV7-2	TRBJ1-2	NA	CASSLSRDYGYTF	TGTGCCAGCAGCTTAAGCAGGGACTATGGCTACACCTTC
NA	TRBV7-6	TRBJ1-4	NA	CASSLGPVEKLFF	TGTGCCAGCAGCTTGGGCCCGGTTGAAAAACTGTTTTTT
few	TRBV7-2	TRBJ1-5	NA	CASSLRAEGQPQHF	TGTGCCAGCAGCTTAAGGGCAGAAGGTCAGCCCCAGCATTTT
few	TRBV2	TRBJ1-2	NA	CASSESDSYYGYTF	TGTGCCAGCAGTGAATCGGACAGTTACTATGGCTACACCTTC
many	TRBV6-5	TRBJ2-1	TRBD2	CASSYAHGGVDEQFF	TGTGCCAGCAGTTACGCCCACGGGGGGGTCGATGAGCAGTTCTTC
few	TRBV19	TRBJ1-2	NA	CASSIAGPLYGYTF	TGTGCCAGTAGTATTGCAGGGCCTCTCTATGGCTACACCTTC
many	TRBV7-8	TRBJ2-3	NA	CASLRESTDTQYF	TGTGCCAGCTTAAGGGAGTCCACAGATACGCAGTATTTT
NA	TRBV6-5	TRBJ2-7	NA	CASAQFATYEQYF	TGTGCCAGCGCGCAGTTCGCCACCTACGAGCAGTACTTC
NA	TRBV5-1	TRBJ2-1	TRBD2	CASSLAPLAGGPSYNEQFF	TGCGCCAGCAGCTTGGCCCCACTAGCGGGGGGGCCTTCCTACAATGAGCAGTTCTTC
few	TRBV27	TRBJ1-6	NA	CASSFIFRAGESPLHF	TGTGCCAGCAGTTTCATCTTCCGGGCCGGAGAGTCACCCCTCCACTTT
few	TRBV7-8	TRBJ1-4	NA	CASSLAGGGSEKLFF	TGTGCCAGCAGCTTAGCGGGGGGAGGGTCCGAAAAACTGTTTTTT
many	TRBV20-1	TRBJ1-1	TRBD1	CSARSSGGMNTEAFF	TGCAGTGCTAGATCATCAGGGGGAATGAACACTGAAGCTTTCTTT
NA	TRBV7-9	TRBJ2-2	NA	CASSLIGAGELFF	TGTGCCAGCAGCTTAATAGGGGCCGGGGAGCTGTTTTTT
NA	TRBV27	TRBJ1-1	NA	CASSLWADTEAFF	TGTGCCAGCAGTTTGTGGGCGGACACTGAAGCTTTCTTT
few	TRBV7-9	TRBJ2-7	TRBD1	CASSPGTGQIHEQYF	TGTGCCAGCAGCCCCGGGACAGGGCAAATCCACGAGCAGTACTTC
once	TRBV18	TRBJ2-3	NA	CASSSPQVTSTDTQYF	TGTGCCAGCTCATCACCCCAGGTTACTAGCACAGATACGCAGTATTTT
few	TRBV5-1	TRBJ1-2	TRBD1	CASSSMTGVGGYTF	TGCGCCAGCAGCTCGATGACAGGGGTCGGTGGCTACACCTTC
NA	TRBV7-6	TRBJ2-1	TRBD2	CASSPGTSGGASEQFF	TGTGCCAGCAGCCCTGGGACTAGCGGGGGGGCCAGTGAGCAGTTCTTC
NA	TRBV6-5	TRBJ2-2	NA	CASSTYREDRPNTGELFF	TGTGCCAGCAGTACCTACCGAGAGGACCGACCGAACACCGGGGAGCTGTTTTTT
NA	TRBV4-1	TRBJ1-6	NA	CASSTHSGDNSPLHF	TGCGCCAGCAGCACCCACAGTGGAGATAATTCACCCCTCCACTTT
few	TRBV7-2	TRBJ2-4	NA	CASSLERTGAKNIQYF	TGTGCCAGCAGCTTAGAGCGAACCGGGGCCAAAAACATTCAGTACTTC
NA	TRBV7-3	TRBJ2-3	TRBD2	CASSLWTSGETTDTQYF	TGTGCCAGCAGCCTCTGGACTAGCGGGGAGACCACAGATACGCAGTATTTT
few	TRBV13	TRBJ2-1	NA	CASSLYPPALTLGEQFF	TGTGCCAGCAGCTTATACCCTCCGGCACTCACCTTGGGTGAGCAGTTCTTC
few	TRBV30	TRBJ2-1	NA	CAWSRERNEQFF	TGTGCCTGGAGCAGGGAGCGCAATGAGCAGTTCTTC
NA	TRBV28	TRBJ2-3	TRBD1	CASSGRTGYTDTQYF	TGTGCCAGCAGTGGCAGGACAGGGTACACAGATACGCAGTATTTT
few	TRBV7-9	TRBJ2-2	NA	CASSGSRPRGLLNTGELFF	TGTGCCAGCAGCGGAAGCCGCCCGAGGGGACTTCTTAACACCGGGGAGCTGTTTTTT
few	TRBV27	TRBJ2-1	NA	CASRMGVFNEQFF	TGTGCCAGCCGAATGGGGGTTTTCAATGAGCAGTTCTTC
NA	TRBV10-2	TRBJ2-1	NA	CASIDTHEQFF	TGCGCCAGCATTGATACACATGAGCAGTTCTTC
few	TRBV27	TRBJ2-1	NA	CASSPLWGSGYNEQFF	TGTGCCAGCAGTCCCCTTTGGGGGTCGGGCTACAATGAGCAGTTCTTC
NA	TRBV7-3	TRBJ1-1	NA	CASRTGPSGTEAFF	TGTGCCAGCAGGACCGGGCCAAGTGGCACTGAAGCTTTCTTT
few	TRBV5-1	TRBJ2-2	NA	CASSLAPDRLNTGELFF	TGCGCCAGCAGCTTGGCTCCCGACAGGTTGAACACCGGGGAGCTGTTTTTT
few	TRBV27	TRBJ2-3	NA	CASSLLLGAADTQYF	TGTGCCAGCAGTTTATTATTGGGGGCTGCAGATACGCAGTATTTT
many	TRBV6-2/TRBV6-3	TRBJ1-2	TRBD1	CASSYFDRVHGYTF	TGTGCCAGCAGTTACTTCGACAGGGTCCATGGCTACACCTTC
few	TRBV2	TRBJ2-5	TRBD2	CASSEAAAGVRGETQYF	TGTGCCAGCAGTGAAGCGGCCGCGGGGGTTCGTGGAGAGACCCAGTACTTC
once	TRBV4-1	TRBJ1-2	TRBD1	CASSRDREMDGYTF	TGCGCCAGCAGCCGGGACAGGGAAATGGATGGCTACACCTTC
many	TRBV29-1	TRBJ2-5	NA	CSVEGGQETQYF	TGCAGCGTTGAGGGGGGCCAAGAGACCCAGTACTTC
many	TRBV7-2	TRBJ1-5	NA	CASSLWHSGQSNQPQHF	TGTGCCAGCAGCTTGTGGCACTCGGGACAAAGCAATCAGCCCCAGCATTTT
NA	TRBV5-6	TRBJ1-2	TRBD1	CASSSRNTEDRGIDGYTF	TGTGCCAGCAGCTCGAGAAACACGGAGGACAGGGGGATAGATGGCTACACCTTC
few	TRBV27	TRBJ1-5	TRBD1	CASSLIWTGGGNQPQHF	TGTGCCAGCAGTTTAATTTGGACAGGGGGAGGCAATCAGCCCCAGCATTTT
NA	TRBV28	TRBJ2-3	NA	CASSFPLGQGTDTQYF	TGTGCCAGCAGTTTCCCTCTCGGTCAGGGCACAGATACGCAGTATTTT
many	TRBV4-1	TRBJ1-4	NA	CASSQGPGGEKLFF	TGCGCCAGCAGCCAGGGGCCGGGTGGTGAAAAACTGTTTTTT